This TCR beta chain was recovered during a study of shared clonotypes between healthy human individuals. Study-wide context: CD4 naive and memory got three plates each, CD8 naive two, CD8 memory one.

Trimming left V 5 bases short and J 5 bases short, with 21 bases between. Germline CDR1 reads LNHDA; CDR2 reads SQIVND (reference sequence). The CDR3 runs 16 residues. Investigators spread the genomic DNA of each subset evenly over several immunoSEQ plates. Clones were read by immunoSEQ multiplex PCR, and TCRdb kept only the in-frame ones, dropping some. The table lists around 750,000 clones, 74% of them singletons. This TCR derives from a woman aged 25-40 years in good health. The gene calls are TRBV19 and TRBJ2-5; D is unclear. Sequencing was done on a sample of memory CD4+ T cells sorted from blood. Subset: CD45RA-negative fraction. CDR3 loop: CASSPAPTVFGETQYF. CDR3 DNA: TGTGCCAGTAGTCCCGCCCCGACTGTGTTCGGGGAGACCCAGTACTTC.